The 5 T cell receptor beta chains in this list originate from one sample, sequenced in a study of cytomegalovirus exposure and HLA in healthy donors. Vbeta (60) and Jbeta (13) primers were used in the PCR. The method was immunoSEQ multiplex PCR; TCRdb's version includes in-frame clones alone and lacks a portion of them. The table lists about 74,000 clones. Sequencing input: PBMCs. The receptors derive from a female donor in good health and CMV-seropositive.

The chain is built from TRBV28 and TRBJ2-1, with 10 bases lining up with TRBD2. Per the germline V gene, CDR1 is MDHEN and CDR2 is SYDVKM. This CDR3 is built from 15 residues. V gave up 3 bases and J gave up 8 bases; unmatched junction bases: 7. The CDR3 region has the DNA TGTGCCAGCAGTTTCCCCAGCGGGAGGGTTGATGAGCAGTTCTTC. The encoded protein is CASSFPSGRVDEQFF.

The CDR3 region has the DNA TGTGCCAGCAGCTTAAAGCCTGCTGATTCACCCCTCCACTTT. Encoded protein: CASSLKPADSPLHF. V is TRBV11-2 and J is TRBJ1-6, with D unresolved. The CDR3 has 14 residues. V dropped 2 bases and J dropped 8 bases, with 10 bases sitting between them. Germline V gene lookup returns CDR1 SGHAT and CDR2 FQNNGV.

The rearrangement links TRBV5-1 to TRBJ1-1; D remains ambiguous. The V gene's germline CDR1 is SGHRS and CDR2 YFSETQ. With 0 bases removed from V and 1 base from J, the gap between germline ends came to 7 bases. CDR3 length equals 14 residues. DNA of the CDR3: TGCGCCAGCAGCTTGGCCACAGAGAACACTGAAGCTTTCTTT. Translation: CASSLATENTEAFF.

The chain is built from TRBV5-6 and TRBJ2-4, with D maybe TRBD2 (6 bases). CDR3 length equals 14 residues. The germline gives CDR1 SGHDT, CDR2 YYEEEE. V lost 2 bases and J 6 bases, leaving 12 bases between the germline ends. This CDR3 reads CASSFLGGGNIQYF. CDR3 coding DNA: TGTGCCAGCAGCTTCTTGGGGGGTGGAAACATTCAGTACTTC. Using reference TRBV5-6 and TRBJ2-4 for the parts outside the CDR3, the full variable domain is DAGVTQSPTHLIKTRGQQVTLRCSPKSGHDTVSWYQQALGQGPQFIFQYYEEEERQRGNFPDRFSGHQFPNYSSELNVNALLLGDSALYLCASSFLGGGNIQYFGAGTRLSVL.

The rearrangement links TRBV7-9 to TRBJ1-2, with 8 bases fitting TRBD1. V lost 3 bases, J lost 8 bases, and 11 bases stayed unmatched. Germline V gene sequence: CDR1 SEHNR, CDR2 FQNEAQ (reference sequence). The CDR3 sequence is 15 residues long. CDR3 residues: CASSFPGGQGGGYTF. Here the CDR3 DNA reads TGTGCCAGCAGCTTTCCCGGTGGACAGGGCGGGGGCTACACCTTC.